This passage covers 23 T cell receptor beta chains from one sample sequenced in a study of Ad26.COV2.S vaccination and SARS-CoV-2 variants. The treatment is: 15 to 20 received Ad26.COV2.S at low or high dose, single or two shots; 5 received placebo; per-sample allocation not given. Each sample was drawn 63 days after the first injection (of vaccine or placebo). Profiling relied on immunoSEQ multiplex PCR, and the TCRdb table lists in-frame clones only, not all of them. The sample yields about 480,000 clones, 87% seen once. This specimen consisted of peripheral blood, obtained in a trial of Ad26.COV2.S vaccine versus placebo. These receptor sequences come from a person between 18 and 65 years old who received the Ad26.COV2.S COVID-19 vaccine or a placebo.

This clone appeared a single time. The J gene is TRBJ2-2, the V gene TRBV24-1; perhaps TRBD1 as D (5 bases). This CDR3 is built from 14 residues. CDR1 and CDR2 from the germline V gene are KGHDR and SFDVKD. With 7 bases removed from V and 1 base from J, the gap between germline ends came to 9 bases. The DNA of the CDR3 is TGTGCCACCAGGGGGCAGGGGAACACCGGGGAGCTGTTTTTT. It yields the protein CATRGQGNTGELFF.

This clone was counted a single time. V usage is TRBV5-5 and J usage is TRBJ2-7; 9 bases align to TRBD2. Germline-derived CDR1 and CDR2 are SGHKS and YYEKEE (reference sequence). The trim removed 3 bases at V and 6 bases at J, leaving 16 bases unmatched. The CDR3 is made up of 17 amino acids. The CDR3 loop is CASSSGSGSVTSVEQYF. The CDR3 coding sequence is TGTGCCAGCAGCTCGGGTAGCGGGAGCGTAACGTCGGTCGAGCAGTACTTC.

The chain recombines TRBV4-3 with TRBJ2-7; 9 bases line up with TRBD1. J was trimmed by 3 bases and V by 1 base; bases with no gene match: 1. The length of the CDR3 is 14 residues. Germline CDR1 is LGHNA and CDR2 is YSLEER. CDR3 sequence reads: CASSQVTGGYEQYF. The CDR3 DNA is TGCGCCAGCAGCCAAGTGACAGGGGGCTACGAGCAGTACTTC.

This chain joins TRBV15 and TRBJ1-3, with 10 bases fitting TRBD1. This CDR3 is 14 amino acids long. Per germline, CDR1 LNHNV and CDR2 YYDKDF (reference sequence). V was clipped by 0 bases and J by 8 bases; unmatched bases: 1. The CDR3 reads CATSREGQGYTIYF. The CDR3 region has the DNA TGTGCCACCAGCAGAGAGGGACAGGGGTACACCATATATTTT.

This rearrangement joins TRBV24-1 to TRBJ2-7; D perhaps matches TRBD1 (5 bases). The CDR3 covers 13 residues. Germline-derived CDR1 and CDR2 are KGHDR and SFDVKD. Trimming left V 4 bases short and J 10 bases short, with 16 bases between. The CDR3 coding sequence is TGTGCCACCAGTGACAGGGCTCCGGGCGAACAGTACTTC. Translation gives CATSDRAPGEQYF.

This clone occurred once. The rearrangement links TRBV6-6 to TRBJ2-3; 7 bases are shared with TRBD2. Germline loops: CDR1 MNHNY, CDR2 SVGAGI (reference sequence). This CDR3 comprises 15 residues. Trimming took 6 bases from V and 2 from J; bases not matched to a gene: 8. This CDR3 reads CASRTGTTHTDTQYF. CDR3 bases: TGTGCCAGCAGAACCGGGACTACACACACAGATACGCAGTATTTT.

This clone has only a few counts. V and J are TRBV4-3 and TRBJ2-7, with unresolved D. There are 11 residues in the CDR3. Germline CDR1 is LGHNA and CDR2 is YSLEER. V lost 1 base and J lost 7, with 5 bases in between. Here the CDR3 DNA reads TGCGCCAGCAGCCAAGGTCTGGAGCAGTACTTC. Its translation: CASSQGLEQYF.

The chain links TRBV30 to TRBJ2-3, with 7 bases lining up with TRBD1. This CDR3 is 15 amino acids long. Per the germline V gene, CDR1 is GTSNPN and CDR2 is SVGIG (reference sequence). V was pared by 2 bases and J by 2 bases, with 7 bases of the junction left unmatched. CDR3 bases: TGTGCCTGGAGTATACAGGGGCCTTCCACAGATACGCAGTATTTT. This gives the protein CAWSIQGPSTDTQYF.

The chain links TRBV28 to TRBJ2-1; D call uncertain. This CDR3 spans 13 amino acids. The V and J ends lost 6 bases and 9 bases respectively, with 15 bases between them. Germline CDR1 MDHEN, CDR2 SYDVKM. As DNA, the CDR3 is TGTGCCAGCAGACAAACAAGTGCCGGTGAGCAGTTCTTC. This sequence encodes CASRQTSAGEQFF.

The J gene is TRBJ1-2, the V gene TRBV5-8; 10 nucleotides align to TRBD1. The V segment lost 3 bases and the J segment 1 base; nucleotides outside the gene matches: 3. The CDR3 has 15 residues. Germline-derived CDR1 and CDR2 are SGHTS and YDEGEE. The CDR3 loop reads CASSWGTGVNYGYTF. CDR3 DNA sequence: TGTGCCAGCAGCTGGGGGACAGGGGTTAACTATGGCTACACCTTC.

The chain employs TRBV7-8 and TRBJ2-1, with 12 bases fitting TRBD2. The V gene's germline CDR1 is SGHVS and CDR2 FQNEAQ. This CDR3 is built from 19 residues. The trim removed 4 bases at V and 0 bases at J, leaving 10 bases unmatched. The CDR3, as DNA: TGTGCCAGCAGCTCAAACGAACTAGCGGGAGGACTCTCCTACAATGAGCAGTTCTTC. The encoded protein is CASSSNELAGGLSYNEQFF. Supplemented by reference TRBV7-8 and TRBJ2-1, the full variable domain reads GAGVSQSPRYKVAKRGQDVALRCDPISGHVSLFWYQQALGQGPEFLTYFQNEAQLDKSGLPSDRFFAERPEGSVSTLKIQRTQQEDSAVYLCASSSNELAGGLSYNEQFFGPGTRLTVL.

The CDR3 DNA sequence: TGTGCCAGCAGCGTGTCATCTACCTATAATTCACCCCTCCACTTT. It specifies CASSVSSTYNSPLHF. The genes are TRBV9 and TRBJ1-6, with D uncertain. With 2 bases removed from V and 2 bases from J, the gap between germline ends came to 8 bases. The germline gives CDR1 SGDLS, CDR2 YYNGEE. CDR3 length equals 15 residues.

The chain carries TRBV6-4 and TRBJ2-3, with TRBD2 matching over 9 bases. CDR1 and CDR2 (germline): MRHNA, SNTAGT. The CDR3 is 16 residues long. J lost 2 bases, V lost 2 bases, and 5 bases had no gene match. The CDR3 here is CASSDGTSGHTDTQYF. CDR3 bases: TGTGCCAGCAGTGACGGTACTAGCGGGCACACAGATACGCAGTATTTT.

The chain couples TRBV4-1 to TRBJ2-1; no definite D call. The CDR3 sequence is 20 residues long. The germline V gene encodes CDR1 MGHRA and CDR2 YSYEKL. V was pared by 2 bases and J by 0 bases, with 23 bases between. The DNA of the CDR3 is TGCGCCAGCAGCCAATTCCGTACTATTTGGGCTAGAGGCTCCTACAATGAGCAGTTCTTC. This translates into CASSQFRTIWARGSYNEQFF.

The chain carries TRBV7-9 and TRBJ2-1; 9 bases line up with TRBD1. The CDR3 sequence is 14 residues long. Germline-derived CDR1 and CDR2 are SEHNR and FQNEAQ (reference sequence). The V and J ends lost 5 bases and 14 bases, in that order; junction bases with no gene match: 13. This chain's CDR3 is CASSPGQGPFREFF. The DNA for the CDR3 is TGTGCCAGCAGCCCGGGACAGGGCCCCTTCCGTGAGTTCTTC.

The chain combines TRBV7-6 with TRBJ2-2; weak D call: TRBD1 (5 bases). Germline V gives CDR1 SGHVS, CDR2 FNYEAQ. V was pared by 5 bases and J by 4 bases, with 14 bases between. The CDR3 covers 15 residues. Here the CDR3 DNA reads TGTGCCAGCAGCCCCGACAGTTATCTCACCGGGGAGCTGTTTTTT. It encodes CASSPDSYLTGELFF.

The chain carries TRBV28 and TRBJ1-2; no clear D gene. CDR1 is MDHEN, CDR2 SYDVKM, per germline. The CDR3 sequence is 11 residues long. V was shortened by 6 bases and J by 4 bases, with 6 bases between the two germline ends. The CDR3 coding sequence is TGTGCCAGCAGGGACGGCTATGGCTACACCTTC. Its protein is CASRDGYGYTF.

The chain carries TRBV5-5 and TRBJ2-3, with D perhaps matching TRBD1 (6 bases). V lost 7 bases and J lost 2, with 14 bases in between. From germline, CDR1 is SGHKS and CDR2 YYEKEE (reference sequence). The CDR3 extends over 14 amino acids. CDR3: CASRRDTFTDTQYF. The CDR3, as DNA: TGTGCCAGCCGAAGGGACACCTTCACAGATACGCAGTATTTT.

The rearrangement uses TRBV10-3 and TRBJ2-5; the D gene is possibly TRBD2 (5 bases). The CDR3 length is 13 residues. Germline V gene lookup returns CDR1 ENHRY and CDR2 SYGVKD. The V end was cut by 3 bases, the J end by 2 bases, with 7 bases between. The chain's CDR3 is CAISDRRQETQYF. In DNA, the CDR3 is TGTGCCATCAGTGACAGGAGGCAAGAGACCCAGTACTTC.

This clone was detected a few times. The rearrangement links TRBV19 to TRBJ1-2, with D possibly being TRBD1 (5 bases). CDR3 length equals 14 residues. Germline V CDR1 and CDR2: LNHDA, SQIVND (reference sequence). The germline V and J ends were trimmed by 2 bases and 3 bases, with 10 bases remaining between them. The CDR3 spells CASSILFRDYGYTF. CDR3 DNA: TGTGCCAGTAGTATACTTTTCAGGGACTATGGCTACACCTTC. Using reference TRBV19 and TRBJ1-2 for the parts outside the CDR3, the full variable domain is DGGITQSPKYLFRKEGQNVTLSCEQNLNHDAMYWYRQDPGQGLRLIYYSQIVNDFQKGDIAEGYSVSREKKESFPLTVTSAQKNPTAFYLCASSILFRDYGYTFGSGTRLTVV.

The chain is built from TRBV9 and TRBJ2-3; D unresolved. This CDR3 is built from 15 residues. The V end lost 2 bases, the J end lost 5 bases, and 15 bases lay between the germline ends. Germline loops: CDR1 SGDLS, CDR2 YYNGEE. The CDR3 DNA reads as TGTGCCAGCAGCGTGGGTGGGGATTGGGGAGATACGCAGTATTTT. Residues: CASSVGGDWGDTQYF.

This clone was seen a handful of times. The rearrangement links TRBV6-5 to TRBJ1-4; the match to TRBD1 covers 8 bases. V trimming: 0 bases; J trimming: 6 bases; junction bases outside the gene matches: 6. The CDR3 runs to 16 residues. From germline, CDR1 is MNHEY and CDR2 SVGAGI. The DNA of the CDR3 is TGTGCCAGCAGTTACTCGAAGTGGACAGGGCATGAAAAACTGTTTTTT. Its protein is CASSYSKWTGHEKLFF.

The V gene is TRBV2, the J gene TRBJ1-6, with D maybe TRBD1 (6 bases). With 6 bases removed from V and 4 bases from J, the gap between germline ends came to 19 bases. Germline-derived CDR1 and CDR2 are SNHLY and FYNNEI. The CDR3 runs to 17 residues. CDR3 DNA sequence: TGTGCCAGCAGGGAAACTTGGGGGGGCGCTTATAATTCACCCCTCCACTTT. This gives the protein CASRETWGGAYNSPLHF.